This TCR beta chain was obtained from a study of T-cell reconstitution after alpha-beta-depleted transplantation in children. Points from the study as a whole: Reports say that about two months after transplant, the alpha-beta T cells came out of several hundred graft clones that had expanded. After transplant, high TCRbeta diversity at day 60 in some patients arose from surviving recipient T cells and thymic progenitors.

Construction of the TCRbeta library involved unique molecular identifiers. TCRdb called the PCR reads again in MiXCR, with one record for every CDR3 protein. Counted here are about 200,000 distinct CDR3 sequences, around 7% occurring once; the ten biggest clones make up just over 5.5%. This clonotype came up a few times. Its antigen is not identified. The CDR3 extends over 14 amino acids. Germline CDR1 SEHNR, CDR2 FQNEAQ (reference sequence). V lost 1 base, J lost 2 bases, and 8 bases lay in between. The chain carries TRBV7-9 and TRBJ2-5, with unresolved D. This clonotype was obtained from a boy aged 2 to 10 with acute lymphoblastic leukemia, due to receive a stem cell transplant. Sequences were derived from PBMCs, sampled before TCRalphabeta/CD19-depleted stem cell transplant. The CDR3 region is CASSLGSGQETQYF. The CDR3 DNA sequence: TGTGCCAGCAGCTTAGGAAGTGGGCAAGAGACCCAGTACTTC.